This T cell receptor beta chain originates from a study of shared clonotypes between healthy human individuals. Study findings and constraints: Four donors shared approximately 5% of their naive CD4 clonotypes.

Some clones are missing from TCRdb's copy, which holds only in-frame ones; the method was immunoSEQ multiplex PCR. The sample holds some 2,000,000 clones, 90% to 97% seen once. As for this clone: Its target is unknown.

The CDR3 runs to 15 residues. V was cut by 0 bases and J by 0 bases, with 12 bases left in between. From germline, CDR1 is GTSNPN and CDR2 SVGIG (reference sequence). This receptor was taken from a man between 18 and 29 years old in good health. The V gene is TRBV30, the J gene TRBJ2-7, with D maybe TRBD2 (6 bases). The sample consisted of naive CD4+ T cells sorted from blood. The subset was: CD45RA+ positively selected. Written as DNA, the CDR3 is TGTGCCTGGAGTGTAGGAGGGCCGAGCTCCTACGAGCAGTACTTC. This sequence encodes CAWSVGGPSSYEQYF.